This is a list of T cell receptor beta chains from one sample in a study of early T cells in non-severe SARS-CoV-2 infection. TCRdb used MiXCR to reprocess the 5' RACE reads, holding one entry per CDR3 protein. The table shows more than 35,000 distinct CDR3 sequences, with 5% to 6% occurring only once. Sequenced input: whole blood. The receptors stem from an adult who was a healthcare worker with PCR-confirmed SARS-CoV-2 infection or an uninfected control (not recorded which). Both conserved end residues are part of each CDR3. The D gene is left open where the match is weak. Clone size is shown for a subset of rows, as once, few, many or a class of expanded clone.

d_gene	abundance	v_gene	j_gene	CDR3aa	CDR3nt
TRBD1	many	TRBV10-3	TRBJ1-5	CAISATGGVQPQHF	TGTGCCATCAGTGCTACAGGGGGCGTGCAGCCCCAGCATTTT
TRBD2	many	TRBV20-1	TRBJ2-1	CSASQASGYNEQFF	TGCAGTGCTAGTCAGGCTAGCGGATACAATGAGCAGTTCTTC
-	many	TRBV7-6	TRBJ2-5	CASSWGRQETQYF	TGTGCCAGCAGTTGGGGGAGGCAAGAGACCCAGTACTTC
-	-	TRBV19	TRBJ2-7	CASMGDSGEQYF	TGTGCCAGTATGGGGGACTCGGGCGAGCAGTACTTC
-	many	TRBV7-6	TRBJ2-3	CASSLRDNSDTQYF	TGTGCCAGCAGCCTCCGGGACAATTCAGATACGCAGTATTTT
-	many	TRBV20-1	TRBJ1-4	CSAVPLSNEKLFF	TGCAGTGCCGTGCCATTAAGTAATGAAAAACTGTTTTTT
-	many	TRBV18	TRBJ2-3	CASSPPNPPQYF	TGTGCCAGCTCACCACCGAATCCCCCGCAGTATTTT
-	many	TRBV29-1	TRBJ2-7	CSVVLASYEQYF	TGCAGCGTCGTACTAGCCTCCTACGAGCAGTACTTC
-	few	TRBV3-1	TRBJ2-5	CASSSWDGGKQETQYF	TGTGCCAGCAGCAGCTGGGATGGGGGGAAACAAGAGACCCAGTACTTC
-	few	TRBV6-2/TRBV6-3	TRBJ1-5	CASSYGDSNQPQHF	TGTGCCAGCAGTTACGGGGACAGCAATCAGCCCCAGCATTTT
TRBD2	-	TRBV20-1	TRBJ2-7	CSARFSGTSYEQYF	TGCAGTGCTAGATTTAGCGGGACTTCCTACGAGCAGTACTTC
TRBD2	many	TRBV10-3	TRBJ2-3	CAIRGSAGGTDTQYF	TGTGCCATCAGGGGGTCTGCGGGAGGCACAGATACGCAGTATTTT
-	many	TRBV7-9	TRBJ1-2	CASSAGRTYGYTF	TGTGCCAGCAGCGCTGGACGGACCTATGGCTACACCTTC
-	many	TRBV12-3/TRBV12-4	TRBJ1-1	CASRLGVTEAFF	TGTGCCAGCAGACTTGGGGTCACTGAAGCTTTCTTT
-	many	TRBV6-1	TRBJ2-5	CASSEAGTQYF	TGTGCCAGCAGTGAAGCAGGCACCCAGTACTTC
-	-	TRBV27	TRBJ2-3	CASSLAAGSDTQYF	TGTGCCAGCAGTTTAGCGGCAGGGTCAGATACGCAGTATTTT
-	many	TRBV10-3	TRBJ2-3	CAISDAGRSGTDTQYF	TGTGCCATCAGTGATGCAGGACGGAGCGGCACAGATACGCAGTATTTT
TRBD1	-	TRBV6-2/TRBV6-3	TRBJ2-1	CASIPGGASGNEQFF	TGTGCCAGCATCCCAGGGGGCGCATCCGGGAATGAGCAGTTCTTC
TRBD1	many	TRBV10-3	TRBJ1-1	CAIRGTANTEAFF	TGTGCCATCAGGGGGACAGCGAACACTGAAGCTTTCTTT
-	many	TRBV7-6	TRBJ2-1	CASRGGRGSSYNEQFF	TGTGCCAGCAGAGGTGGCAGGGGTTCTTCCTACAATGAGCAGTTCTTC
TRBD2	-	TRBV20-1	TRBJ2-1	CSAAPSGRSYNEQFF	TGCAGTGCTGCCCCAAGCGGGAGGTCCTACAATGAGCAGTTCTTC
TRBD1	-	TRBV20-1	TRBJ2-7	CSARDRAAEQYF	TGCAGTGCCCGGGACAGGGCTGCCGAGCAGTACTTC
-	few	TRBV19	TRBJ1-2	CASSGRGGRSYGYTF	TGTGCCAGTAGTGGCCGTGGGGGCAGGAGCTATGGCTACACCTTC
TRBD1	many	TRBV6-1	TRBJ1-5	CASRPTGFNQPQHF	TGTGCCAGCAGGCCGACAGGGTTTAATCAGCCCCAGCATTTT